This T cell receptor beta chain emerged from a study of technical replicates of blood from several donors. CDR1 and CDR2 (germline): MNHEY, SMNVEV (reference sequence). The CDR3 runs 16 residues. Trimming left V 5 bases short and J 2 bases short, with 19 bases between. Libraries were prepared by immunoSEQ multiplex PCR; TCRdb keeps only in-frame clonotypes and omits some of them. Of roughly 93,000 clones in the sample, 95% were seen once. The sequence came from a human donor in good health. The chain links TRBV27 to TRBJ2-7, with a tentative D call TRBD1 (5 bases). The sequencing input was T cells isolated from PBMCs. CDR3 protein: CASSPHLTGLPYEQYF. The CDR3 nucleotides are TGTGCCAGCAGTCCCCACCTCACAGGTCTACCCTACGAGCAGTACTTC.